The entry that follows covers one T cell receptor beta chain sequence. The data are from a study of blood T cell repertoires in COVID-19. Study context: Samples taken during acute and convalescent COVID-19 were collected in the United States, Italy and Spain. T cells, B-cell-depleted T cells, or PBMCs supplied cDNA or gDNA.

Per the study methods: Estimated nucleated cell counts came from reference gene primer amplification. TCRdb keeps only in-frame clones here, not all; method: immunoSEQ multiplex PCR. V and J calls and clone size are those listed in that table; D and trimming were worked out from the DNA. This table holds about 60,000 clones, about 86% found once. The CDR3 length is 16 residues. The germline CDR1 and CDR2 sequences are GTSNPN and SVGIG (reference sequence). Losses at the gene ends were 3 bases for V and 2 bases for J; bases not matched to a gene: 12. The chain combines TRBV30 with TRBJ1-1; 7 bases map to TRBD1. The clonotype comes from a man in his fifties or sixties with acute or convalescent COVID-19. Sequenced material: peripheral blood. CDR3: CAWRGRLQGTNTEAFF. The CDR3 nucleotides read TGTGCCTGGAGAGGACGACTACAGGGGACAAACACTGAAGCTTTCTTT.